The 4 T cell receptor beta chains given below trace back to one sample, sequenced in a study of T cells in Graves' hyperthyroidism and ophthalmopathy. The source material, RNA transcripts, was used to amplify TCR beta CDR3 regions. First-round RT-PCR of the TCR CDR3 relied on the HTBI primer set. MiXCR, run by TCRdb on the multiplex PCR reads, gives a single entry per CDR3 protein. The data show under 800,000 distinct CDR3 sequences, 14% seen once. Sequencing used blood. Receptor source: a woman aged 18-30 years with Graves' hyperthyroidism.

This clonotype was observed a handful of times. This rearrangement joins TRBV7-9 to TRBJ2-5, with 7 bases identical to TRBD1. Trimming removed 1 base from V and 5 bases from J; junction bases left unmatched: 4. CDR1 is SEHNR and CDR2 is FQNEAQ in the germline V gene (reference sequence). The CDR3 has 14 residues. CDR3 residues: CASSLDPDRETQYF. The CDR3 DNA reads TGTGCCAGCAGCTTAGATCCGGACAGGGAGACCCAGTACTTC.

The table lists this clonotype with many counts. The chain joins TRBV2 to TRBJ2-7; 7 positions agree with TRBD2. After removal of 8 bases from V and 6 bases from J, the junction contained 10 bases not matched to a gene. From germline, CDR1 is SNHLY and CDR2 FYNNEI. The CDR3 totals 13 residues. The CDR3 reads CASYPLGGAEQYF. The CDR3 nucleotides read TGTGCCAGCTACCCCCTGGGAGGGGCCGAGCAGTACTTC.

This clonotype was seen repeatedly, ten times or more. The chain combines TRBV6-6 with TRBJ1-2, with 7 bases matching TRBD1. This CDR3 contains 14 residues. V dropped 2 bases and J dropped 8; count of bases not matched to a gene: 8. Germline V gene lookup returns CDR1 MNHNY and CDR2 SVGAGI (reference sequence). The CDR3 protein is CASSYRGRGYGYTF. CDR3 bases: TGTGCCAGCAGTTACCGCGGCAGGGGGTACGGCTACACCTTC.

A few counts support this clonotype. The chain joins TRBV14 to TRBJ2-7; unclear D gene. V was cut by 0 bases and J by 0 bases, with 6 bases left in between. The CDR3 is 14 residues long. Germline V gene lookup returns CDR1 SGHDN and CDR2 FVKESK. In DNA form, the CDR3 reads TGTGCCAGCAGCCAAGAACAGAGCTCCTACGAGCAGTACTTC. Residues: CASSQEQSSYEQYF.